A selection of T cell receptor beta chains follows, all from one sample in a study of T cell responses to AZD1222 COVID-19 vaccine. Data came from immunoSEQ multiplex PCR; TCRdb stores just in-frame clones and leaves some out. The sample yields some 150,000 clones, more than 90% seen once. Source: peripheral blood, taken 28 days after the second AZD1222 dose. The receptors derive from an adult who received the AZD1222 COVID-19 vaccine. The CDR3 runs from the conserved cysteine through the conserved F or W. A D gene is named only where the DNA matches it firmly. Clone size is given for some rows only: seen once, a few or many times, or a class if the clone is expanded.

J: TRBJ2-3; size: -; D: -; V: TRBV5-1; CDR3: CASKYRGLSTDTQYF; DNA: TGCGCCAGCAAATACAGGGGACTCAGCACAGATACGCAGTATTTT
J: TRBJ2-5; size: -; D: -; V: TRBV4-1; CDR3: CASSQEPGSLYETQYF; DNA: TGCGCCAGCAGCCAAGAGCCAGGCTCTCTCTACGAGACCCAGTACTTC
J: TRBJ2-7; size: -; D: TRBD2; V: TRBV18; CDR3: CASSTSGTSVPYEQYF; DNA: TGTGCCAGCTCAACTTCTGGGACTAGCGTTCCCTACGAGCAGTACTTC
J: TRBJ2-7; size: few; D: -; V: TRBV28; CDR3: CATSLAFEQYF; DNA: TGTGCCACTTCCCTAGCCTTCGAGCAGTACTTC
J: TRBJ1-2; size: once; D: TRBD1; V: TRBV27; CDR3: CASSFSFGDRVPSNYGYTF; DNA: TGTGCCAGCAGTTTCAGTTTTGGGGACAGGGTTCCCTCTAACTATGGCTACACCTTC
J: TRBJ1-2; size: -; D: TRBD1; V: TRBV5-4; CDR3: CASSLAGQYGYTF; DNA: TGTGCCAGCAGCTTGGCGGGACAGTATGGCTACACCTTC
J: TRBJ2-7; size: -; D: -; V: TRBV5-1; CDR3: CASSWASGTYEQYF; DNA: TGCGCCAGCAGCTGGGCGAGCGGCACCTACGAGCAGTACTTC
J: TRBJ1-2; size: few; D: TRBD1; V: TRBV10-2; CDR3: CASSARDSPNYGYTF; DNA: TGCGCCAGCAGTGCCCGGGACAGCCCAAACTATGGCTACACCTTC
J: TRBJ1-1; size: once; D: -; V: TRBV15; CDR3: CATSREVSTEAFF; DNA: TGTGCCACCAGCAGAGAGGTTTCCACTGAAGCTTTCTTT
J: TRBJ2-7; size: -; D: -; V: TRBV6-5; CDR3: CASSASQGPYEQYF; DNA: TGTGCCAGCTCCGCCAGCCAGGGACCCTACGAGCAGTACTTC
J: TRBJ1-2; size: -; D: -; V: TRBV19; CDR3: CASTAFGRVDGYTF; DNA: TGTGCCAGTACCGCGTTCGGGAGGGTGGATGGCTACACCTTC
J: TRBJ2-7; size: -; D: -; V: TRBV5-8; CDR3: CASSYAGAAYEQYF; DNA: TGTGCCAGCAGCTATGCAGGGGCCGCCTACGAGCAGTACTTC
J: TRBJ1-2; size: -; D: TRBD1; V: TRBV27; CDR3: CASRPTGQRFNYGYTF; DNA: TGTGCCAGCAGACCCACGGGACAGAGGTTTAACTATGGCTACACCTTC
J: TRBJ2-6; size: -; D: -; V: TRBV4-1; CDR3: CASSRVIGANVLTF; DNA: TGCGCCAGCAGCCGGGTGATTGGGGCCAACGTCCTGACTTTC
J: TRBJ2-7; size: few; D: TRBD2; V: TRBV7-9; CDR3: CASSSRGGHYEQYF; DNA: TGTGCCAGCAGCTCCCGGGGGGGCCATTACGAGCAGTACTTC
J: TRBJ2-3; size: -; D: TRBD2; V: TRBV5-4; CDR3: CASSRTSGESDTQYF; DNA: TGTGCCAGCAGCCGGACTAGCGGGGAATCAGATACGCAGTATTTT
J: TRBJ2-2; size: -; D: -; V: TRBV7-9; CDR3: CASSLPGAGELFF; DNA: TGTGCCAGCAGCTTGCCCGGGGCCGGGGAGCTGTTTTTT
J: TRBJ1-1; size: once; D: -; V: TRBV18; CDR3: CASSLPRVAEAFF; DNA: TGTGCCAGCTCACTCCCGCGGGTGGCTGAAGCTTTCTTT
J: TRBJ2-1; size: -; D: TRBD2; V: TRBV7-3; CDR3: CASSLLAGPPGGPNEQFF; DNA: TGTGCCAGCAGCCTACTAGCGGGACCTCCGGGGGGTCCCAATGAGCAGTTCTTC
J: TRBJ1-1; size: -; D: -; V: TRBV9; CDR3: CASSVSSGTEAFF; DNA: TGTGCCAGCAGCGTAAGTTCCGGGACTGAAGCTTTCTTT
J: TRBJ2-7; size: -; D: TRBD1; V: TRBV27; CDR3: CASSSRTGVGYEQYF; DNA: TGTGCCAGCAGTTCTCGGACAGGGGTGGGATACGAGCAGTACTTC
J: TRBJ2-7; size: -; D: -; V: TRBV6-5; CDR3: CASSNYYEQYF; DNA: TGTGCCAGCAGCAACTATTACGAGCAGTACTTC
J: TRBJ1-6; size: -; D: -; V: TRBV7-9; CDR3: CASSLALGPALHF; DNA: TGTGCCAGCAGCTTAGCTTTGGGTCCGGCCCTCCACTTT
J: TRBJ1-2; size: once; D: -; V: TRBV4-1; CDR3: CASSQDSVSRWGGYTF; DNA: TGCGCCAGCAGCCAAGATTCAGTGTCCCGGTGGGGGGGCTACACCTTC
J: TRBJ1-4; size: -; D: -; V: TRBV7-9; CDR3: CASSPRLGGVFEKLFF; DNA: TGTGCCAGCAGCCCCCGGTTGGGGGGAGTATTTGAAAAACTGTTTTTT
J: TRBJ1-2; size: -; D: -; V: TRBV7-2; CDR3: CALIGFTNYGYTF; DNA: TGTGCCCTAATCGGATTTACTAACTATGGCTACACCTTC
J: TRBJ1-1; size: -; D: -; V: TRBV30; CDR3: CAWSVMASPTEAFF; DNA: TGTGCCTGGAGTGTAATGGCTTCCCCCACTGAAGCTTTCTTT
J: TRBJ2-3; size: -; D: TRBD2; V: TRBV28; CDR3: CASGSSGSKDTQYF; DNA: TGTGCCAGCGGCTCTAGCGGGAGCAAAGATACGCAGTATTTT
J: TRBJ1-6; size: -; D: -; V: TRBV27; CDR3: CASSLLGGSYNSPLHF; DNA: TGTGCCAGCAGTTTATTGGGTGGGTCCTATAATTCACCCCTCCACTTT
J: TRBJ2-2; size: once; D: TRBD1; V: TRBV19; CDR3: CASSRDRVAGELFF; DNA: TGTGCCAGTTCCCGGGACAGGGTAGCCGGGGAGCTGTTTTTT
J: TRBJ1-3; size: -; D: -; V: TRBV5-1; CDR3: CASSFGENRSGNTIYF; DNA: TGCGCCAGCAGCTTCGGGGAGAATCGCTCTGGAAACACCATATATTTT
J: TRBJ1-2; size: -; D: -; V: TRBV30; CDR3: CAWSVLEGRHGYTF; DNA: TGTGCCTGGAGTGTATTAGAGGGGAGACATGGCTACACCTTC
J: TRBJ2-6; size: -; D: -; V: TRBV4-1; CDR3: CASSQVRGGSGANVLTF; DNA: TGCGCCAGCAGCCAAGTGAGGGGGGGCTCTGGGGCCAACGTCCTGACTTTC
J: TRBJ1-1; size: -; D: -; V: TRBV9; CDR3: CASSEGSNTEAFF; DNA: TGTGCCAGCAGCGAGGGATCTAACACTGAAGCTTTCTTT
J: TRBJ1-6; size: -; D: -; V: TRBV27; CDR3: CASSLSTNSPLHF; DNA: TGTGCCAGCAGTTTAAGCACTAATTCACCCCTCCACTTT
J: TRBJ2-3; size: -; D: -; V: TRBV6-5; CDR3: CASSYSGWGTQYF; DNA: TGTGCCAGCAGTTACTCTGGTTGGGGAACGCAGTATTTT
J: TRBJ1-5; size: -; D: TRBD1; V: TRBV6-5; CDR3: CASSHNRGLNQPQHF; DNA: TGTGCCAGCAGTCACAACAGGGGACTCAATCAGCCCCAGCATTTT
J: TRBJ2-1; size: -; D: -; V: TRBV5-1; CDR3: CASSLAGSGLSYNEQFF; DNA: TGCGCCAGCAGCTTGGCCGGTAGCGGACTCTCCTACAATGAGCAGTTCTTC
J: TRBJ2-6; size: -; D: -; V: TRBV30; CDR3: CAWSIGSGANVLTF; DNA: TGTGCCTGGAGTATTGGCTCTGGGGCCAACGTCCTGACTTTC
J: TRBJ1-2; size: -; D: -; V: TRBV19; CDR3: CASIGTYTNYGYTF; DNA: TGTGCCAGTATCGGGACCTATACTAACTATGGCTACACCTTC
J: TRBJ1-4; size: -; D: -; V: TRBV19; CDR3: CASSIGTTNEKLFF; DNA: TGTGCCAGTAGTATAGGGACAACTAATGAAAAACTGTTTTTT
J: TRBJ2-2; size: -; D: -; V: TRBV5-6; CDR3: CASSLLPNTGELFF; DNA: TGTGCCAGCAGCCTTCTGCCGAACACCGGGGAGCTGTTTTTT
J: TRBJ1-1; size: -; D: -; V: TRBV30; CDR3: CAWSRRSSTEAFF; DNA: TGTGCCTGGAGTAGGAGAAGTAGTACTGAAGCTTTCTTT
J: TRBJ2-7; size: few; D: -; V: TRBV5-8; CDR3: CASSLEQTYEQYF; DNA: TGTGCCAGCAGCTTAGAACAGACCTACGAGCAGTACTTC
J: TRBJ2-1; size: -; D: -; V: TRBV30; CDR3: CAWSGGEQFF; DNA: TGTGCCTGGAGTGGGGGCGAGCAGTTCTTC
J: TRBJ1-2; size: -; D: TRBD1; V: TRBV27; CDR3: CASSFNDRAYGYTF; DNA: TGTGCCAGCAGCTTTAACGACAGGGCCTATGGCTACACCTTC